The clone carrying this T cell receptor (beta chain) occurred a few times. Its antigen is as yet unknown. Donors had nominal health at sampling but likely had unrecorded immune exposures. The sample comes from a study of cytomegalovirus exposure and HLA in healthy donors. Notes on the study in general: The study labeled 170 or so TCR beta chains cytomegalovirus-associated. Analyses of presence and absence presupposed an approximately uniform sequencing depth across donors. It emerged from a later analysis that several of the most significant clusters appeared to be linked to common viral pathogens.

This CDR3 has 16 amino acids. Trimming took 4 bases from V and 4 from J, leaving 18 bases between them. Germline CDR1 SGHRS, CDR2 YFSETQ. The PCR had 60 Vbeta and 13 Jbeta primers. Clones were read by immunoSEQ multiplex PCR, and TCRdb kept only the in-frame ones, dropping some. The sample carries fewer than 200,000 clones, about 13% recorded once. Sequenced sample: PBMCs. This chain connects TRBV5-1 to TRBJ1-3, with no clear D. This clonotype was obtained from a man between 50 and 59 years old in good health and CMV-seropositive. This chain's CDR3 is CASSPGLGLPGNTIYF. CDR3 nucleotides: TGCGCCAGCAGCCCTGGCCTTGGACTACCCGGAAACACCATATATTTT. The whole variable domain, remainder taken from reference TRBV5-1 and TRBJ1-3, is KAGVTQTPRYLIKTRGQQVTLSCSPISGHRSVSWYQQTPGQGLQFLFEYFSETQRNKGNFPGRFSGRQFSNSRSEMNVSTLELGDSALYLCASSPGLGLPGNTIYFGEGSWLTVV.